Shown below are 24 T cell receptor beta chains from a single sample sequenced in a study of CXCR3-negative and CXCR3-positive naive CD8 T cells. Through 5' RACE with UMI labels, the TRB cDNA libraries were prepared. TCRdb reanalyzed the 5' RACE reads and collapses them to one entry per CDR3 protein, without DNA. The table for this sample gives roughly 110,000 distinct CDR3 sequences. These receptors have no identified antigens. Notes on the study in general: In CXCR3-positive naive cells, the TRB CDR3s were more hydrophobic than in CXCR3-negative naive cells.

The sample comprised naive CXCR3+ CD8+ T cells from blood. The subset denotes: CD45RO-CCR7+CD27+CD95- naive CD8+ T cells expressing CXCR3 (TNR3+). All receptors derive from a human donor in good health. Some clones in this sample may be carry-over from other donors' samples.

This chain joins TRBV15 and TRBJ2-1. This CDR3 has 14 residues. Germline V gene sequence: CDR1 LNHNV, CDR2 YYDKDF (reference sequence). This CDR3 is CATSGIYSYNEQFF.

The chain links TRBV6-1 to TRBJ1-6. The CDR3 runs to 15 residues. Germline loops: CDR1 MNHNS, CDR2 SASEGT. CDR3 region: CASSEDGDGEAPLHF.

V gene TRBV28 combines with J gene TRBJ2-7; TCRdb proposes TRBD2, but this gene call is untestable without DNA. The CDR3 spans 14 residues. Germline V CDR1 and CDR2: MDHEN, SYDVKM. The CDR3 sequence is CASQGTSGTDTQYF.

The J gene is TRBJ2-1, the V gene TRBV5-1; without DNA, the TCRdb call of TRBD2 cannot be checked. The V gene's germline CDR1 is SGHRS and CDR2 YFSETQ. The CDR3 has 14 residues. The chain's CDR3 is CASSLGAGGNEQFF. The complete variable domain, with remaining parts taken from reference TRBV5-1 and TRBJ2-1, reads KAGVTQTPRYLIKTRGQQVTLSCSPISGHRSVSWYQQTPGQGLQFLFEYFSETQRNKGNFPGRFSGRQFSNSRSEMNVSTLELGDSALYLCASSLGAGGNEQFFGPGTRLTVL.

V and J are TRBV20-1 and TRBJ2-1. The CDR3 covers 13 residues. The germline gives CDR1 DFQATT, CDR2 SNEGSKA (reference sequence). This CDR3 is CSARDLSGNEQFF.

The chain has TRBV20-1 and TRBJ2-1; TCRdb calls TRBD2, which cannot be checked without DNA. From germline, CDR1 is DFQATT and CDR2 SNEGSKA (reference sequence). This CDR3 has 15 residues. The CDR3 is CSARRFPGLTDEQFF.

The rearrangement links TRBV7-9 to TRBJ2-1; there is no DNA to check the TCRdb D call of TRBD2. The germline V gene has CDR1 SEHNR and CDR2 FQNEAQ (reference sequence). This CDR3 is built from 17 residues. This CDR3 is CASSLVSGGHTYNEQFF.

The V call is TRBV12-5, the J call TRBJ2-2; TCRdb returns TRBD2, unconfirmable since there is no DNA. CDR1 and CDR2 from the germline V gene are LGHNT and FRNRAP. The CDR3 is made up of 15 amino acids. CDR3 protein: CASGPGLAGSGELFF.

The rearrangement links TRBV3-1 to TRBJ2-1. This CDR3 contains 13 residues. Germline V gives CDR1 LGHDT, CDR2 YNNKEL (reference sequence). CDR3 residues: CASSPLINNEQFF.

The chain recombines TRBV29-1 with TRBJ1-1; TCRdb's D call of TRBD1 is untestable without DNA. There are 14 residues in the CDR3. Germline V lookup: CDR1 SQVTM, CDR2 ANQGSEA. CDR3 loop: CSVESRDGNTEAFF.

The CDR3 loop is CASSQDLSTDTQYF. The chain carries TRBV4-3 and TRBJ2-3. This CDR3 has 14 amino acids. Germline V gives CDR1 LGHNA, CDR2 YSLEER.

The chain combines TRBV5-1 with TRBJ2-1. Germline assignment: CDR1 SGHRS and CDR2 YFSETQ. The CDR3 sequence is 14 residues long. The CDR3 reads CASSLAEGSNEQFF.

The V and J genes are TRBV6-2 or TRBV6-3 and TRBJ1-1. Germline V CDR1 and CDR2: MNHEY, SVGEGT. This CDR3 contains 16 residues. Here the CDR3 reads CASSYSMDGSNTEAFF.

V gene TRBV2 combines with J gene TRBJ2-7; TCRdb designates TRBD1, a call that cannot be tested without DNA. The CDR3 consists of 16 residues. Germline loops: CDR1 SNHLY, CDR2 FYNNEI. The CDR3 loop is CASRYSPGQGSYEQYF.

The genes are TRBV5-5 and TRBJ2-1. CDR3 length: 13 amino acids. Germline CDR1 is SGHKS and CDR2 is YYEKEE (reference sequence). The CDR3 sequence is CASTQAEYNEQFF.

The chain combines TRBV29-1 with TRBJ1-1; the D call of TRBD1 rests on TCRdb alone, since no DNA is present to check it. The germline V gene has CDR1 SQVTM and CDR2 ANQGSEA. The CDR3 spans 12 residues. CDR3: CSVSTENTEAFF.

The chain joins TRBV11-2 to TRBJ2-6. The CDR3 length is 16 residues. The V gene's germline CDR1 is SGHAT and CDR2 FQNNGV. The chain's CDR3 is CASSRTDYSGANVLTF.

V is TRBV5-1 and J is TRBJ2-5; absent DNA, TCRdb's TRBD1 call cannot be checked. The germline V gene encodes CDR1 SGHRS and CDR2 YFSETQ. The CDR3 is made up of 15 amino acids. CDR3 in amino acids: CASNSDRGPQETQYF.

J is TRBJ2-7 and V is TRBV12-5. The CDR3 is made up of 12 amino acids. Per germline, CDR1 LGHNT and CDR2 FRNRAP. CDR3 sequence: CASGHSSYEQYF.

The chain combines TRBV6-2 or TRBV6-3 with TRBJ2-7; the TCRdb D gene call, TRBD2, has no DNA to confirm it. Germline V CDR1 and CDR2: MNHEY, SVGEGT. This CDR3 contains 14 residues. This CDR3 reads CASSSQGLSYEQYF.

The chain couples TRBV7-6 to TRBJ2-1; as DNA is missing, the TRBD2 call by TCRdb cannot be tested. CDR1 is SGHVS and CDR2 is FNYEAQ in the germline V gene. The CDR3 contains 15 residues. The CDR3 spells CASSHRPSGFNEQFF.

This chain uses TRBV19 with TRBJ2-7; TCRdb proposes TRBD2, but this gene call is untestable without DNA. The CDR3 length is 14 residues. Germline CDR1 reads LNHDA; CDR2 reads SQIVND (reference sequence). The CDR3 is CASSISGSAYEQYF.

The CDR3 spells CSVEEPYDSSYEQYF. The V and J genes are TRBV29-1 and TRBJ2-7. CDR1 is SQVTM, CDR2 ANQGSEA, per germline. CDR3 length: 15 amino acids.

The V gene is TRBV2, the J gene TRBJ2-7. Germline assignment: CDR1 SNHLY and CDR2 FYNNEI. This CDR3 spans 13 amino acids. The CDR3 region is CASTWAVGYEQYF.